The 9 T cell receptor beta chains below all came from one sample that was sequenced in a study of tumor-infiltrating lymphocytes in primary liver carcinoma. TCR beta cDNA came from around 0.5 ug total RNA, primed with a constant-region primer. Library construction for TCR beta comprised three nested multiplex PCR rounds performed with slightly modified ARM-PCR. Each of the first two PCR rounds ran approximately 10 cycles with TRBV1-TRBV30 forward and C-beta reverse primers. MiXCR, applied by TCRdb to the multiplex PCR reads, yields one record per CDR3 protein. Of some 120,000 distinct CDR3 sequences listed, 65% are singletons. Co-extracted RNA and DNA came from roughly 20-30 mg of unsorted bulk tissue. Material: liver tumor tissue from sampling region 1. Subset described: tumor region T1, superior pole. These receptors came from a woman aged 55-69 years with primary liver carcinoma and hepatitis B virus infection.

A note on this clonotype: Given a much more abundant clone one base away, this may be a read error. V and J are TRBV10-3 and TRBJ2-1; 9 positions agree with TRBD2. There are 15 residues in the CDR3. V lost 10 bases, J lost 4 bases, and 11 bases stayed unmatched. Germline assignment: CDR1 ENHRY and CDR2 SYGVKD. CDR3 residues: CATLLREGLYNEQFF. For the CDR3, the DNA is TGTGCCACCCTCCTGCGGGAGGGGTTGTACAATGAGCAGTTCTTC.

Concerning this clonotype: A read error is possible here, since a much larger clone lies one base away. Without the conserved terminal phenylalanine or tryptophan, this CDR3 likely stems from a read error. This chain links TRBV4-1 with TRBJ1-1, with D unresolved. The CDR3 has 19 residues. Germline V gives CDR1 MGHRA, CDR2 YSYEKL. The germline V and J ends were trimmed by 0 bases and 0 bases, with 20 bases remaining between them. Here the CDR3 DNA reads TGCGCCAGCAGCCAAGAGGGATCCCCCCTGATGTCAGTGAACACTGAAGCTTTCCTT. Its protein is CASSQEGSPLMSVNTEAFL.

Remarks on this clonotype: This CDR3 fails to terminate in the conserved phenylalanine or tryptophan, so it likely reflects a read error. The V and J genes are TRBV28 and TRBJ2-4; D possibly corresponds to TRBD2 (7 bases). The CDR3 is made up of 14 amino acids. From germline, CDR1 is MDHEN and CDR2 SYDVKM. The V and J ends lost 6 bases and 6 bases respectively, with 15 bases between them. CDR3 coding DNA: TGTGCCAGCAGAAAGGGGGGGTCGGCAAACATTCAGTACCTC. It codes for CASRKGGSANIQYL.

For this clonotype: Since no conserved phenylalanine or tryptophan closes the CDR3, a read error is the likely cause. The chain has TRBV11-2 and TRBJ2-7; perhaps D is TRBD1 or TRBD2 (5 bases each). Per germline, CDR1 SGHAT and CDR2 FQNNGV. The CDR3 is made up of 13 amino acids. The chain's CDR3 is CTISSRGDREQYL. The CDR3 DNA follows: TGTACCATCAGCTCGAGGGGTGACCGGGAGCAGTACCTC.

The V gene is TRBV11-2, the J gene TRBJ2-3; 7 bases align to TRBD1. Germline CDR1 SGHAT, CDR2 FQNNGV. The length of the CDR3 is 11 residues. CDR3 coding DNA: TGTATCAGCAGTCCAGGGGGTCCGCAGTATTTT. Translation gives CISSPGGPQYF.

Many counts were recorded for this clonotype. The chain has TRBV6-5 and TRBJ2-7; D call uncertain. The ends were cut back, 6 bases at V and 0 bases at J, with 3 bases in the middle. This CDR3 contains 11 residues. The V gene's germline CDR1 is MNHEY and CDR2 SVGAGI. The CDR3 DNA sequence: TGTGCCAGCAGCCACTCCTACGAGCAGTACTTC. It specifies CASSHSYEQYF.

V usage is TRBV6-2 or TRBV6-3 and J usage is TRBJ1-1; D possibly corresponds to TRBD1 (6 bases). CDR3 length equals 14 residues. V was trimmed by 5 bases and J by 0 bases, leaving 10 bases between them. Germline V CDR1 and CDR2: MNHEY, SVGEGT. Here the CDR3 reads CASSGTPMNTEAFF. CDR3 bases: TGTGCCAGCAGTGGGACACCCATGAACACTGAAGCTTTCTTT.

In regard to this clonotype: This may be a read error: a much more frequent sequence differs by one nucleotide. The conserved final phenylalanine or tryptophan is absent from the CDR3, which likely points to a read error. The chain has TRBV7-9 and TRBJ1-2; D is ambiguous. CDR3 size: 14 residues. Trimming left V 1 base short and J 5 bases short, with 11 bases between. Per germline, CDR1 SEHNR and CDR2 FQNEAQ (reference sequence). Here the CDR3 DNA reads TGTGCCAGCAGCTTAGAAGTGCCTGGGTATGGCTACACCTTA. Translating gives CASSLEVPGYGYTL.

As concerns this clonotype: Relative to the germline gene, one junction end is altered; a read error may explain this. The chain links TRBV11-1 to TRBJ2-7; no reliable D call. This CDR3 is 16 amino acids long. The germline gives CDR1 SGHAT, CDR2 FQDESV (reference sequence). The DNA for the CDR3 is TGTGTCAGCAGCTTCAGGCCCACAGAGGCCCTTTACGAGCAGTACTTC. Its protein product is CVSSFRPTEALYEQYF.